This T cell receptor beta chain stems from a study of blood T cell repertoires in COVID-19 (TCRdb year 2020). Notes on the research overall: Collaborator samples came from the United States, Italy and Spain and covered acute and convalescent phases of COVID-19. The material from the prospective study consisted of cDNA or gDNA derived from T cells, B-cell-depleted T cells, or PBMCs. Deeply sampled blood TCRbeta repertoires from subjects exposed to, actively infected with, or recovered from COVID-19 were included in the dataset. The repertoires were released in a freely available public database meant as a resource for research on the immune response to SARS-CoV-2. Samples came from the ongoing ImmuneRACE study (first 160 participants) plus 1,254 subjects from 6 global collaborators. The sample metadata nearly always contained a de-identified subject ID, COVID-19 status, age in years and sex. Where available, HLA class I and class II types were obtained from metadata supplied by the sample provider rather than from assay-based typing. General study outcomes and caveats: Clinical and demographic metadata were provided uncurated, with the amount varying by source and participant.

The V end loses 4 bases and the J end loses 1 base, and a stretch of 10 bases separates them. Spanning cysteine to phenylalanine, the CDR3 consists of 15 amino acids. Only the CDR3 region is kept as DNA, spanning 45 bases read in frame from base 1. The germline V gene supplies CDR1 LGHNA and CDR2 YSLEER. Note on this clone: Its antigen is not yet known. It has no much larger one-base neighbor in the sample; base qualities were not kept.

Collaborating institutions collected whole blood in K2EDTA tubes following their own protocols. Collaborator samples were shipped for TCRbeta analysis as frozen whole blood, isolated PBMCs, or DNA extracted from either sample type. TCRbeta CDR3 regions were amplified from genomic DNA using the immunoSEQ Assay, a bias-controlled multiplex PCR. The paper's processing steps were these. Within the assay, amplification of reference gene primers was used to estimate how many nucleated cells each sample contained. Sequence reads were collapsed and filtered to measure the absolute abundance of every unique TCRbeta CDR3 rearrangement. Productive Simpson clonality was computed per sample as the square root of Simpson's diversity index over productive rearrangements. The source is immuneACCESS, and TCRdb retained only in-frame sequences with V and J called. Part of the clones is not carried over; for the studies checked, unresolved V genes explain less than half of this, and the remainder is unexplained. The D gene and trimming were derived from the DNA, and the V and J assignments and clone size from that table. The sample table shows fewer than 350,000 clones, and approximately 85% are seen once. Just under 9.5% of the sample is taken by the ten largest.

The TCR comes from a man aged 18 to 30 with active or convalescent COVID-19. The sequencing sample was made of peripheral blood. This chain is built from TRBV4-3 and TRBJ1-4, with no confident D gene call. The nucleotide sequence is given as TGCGCCAGCAGCCCAGCCCGAGGAACTAATGAAAAACTGTTTTTT. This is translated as CASSPARGTNEKLFF.